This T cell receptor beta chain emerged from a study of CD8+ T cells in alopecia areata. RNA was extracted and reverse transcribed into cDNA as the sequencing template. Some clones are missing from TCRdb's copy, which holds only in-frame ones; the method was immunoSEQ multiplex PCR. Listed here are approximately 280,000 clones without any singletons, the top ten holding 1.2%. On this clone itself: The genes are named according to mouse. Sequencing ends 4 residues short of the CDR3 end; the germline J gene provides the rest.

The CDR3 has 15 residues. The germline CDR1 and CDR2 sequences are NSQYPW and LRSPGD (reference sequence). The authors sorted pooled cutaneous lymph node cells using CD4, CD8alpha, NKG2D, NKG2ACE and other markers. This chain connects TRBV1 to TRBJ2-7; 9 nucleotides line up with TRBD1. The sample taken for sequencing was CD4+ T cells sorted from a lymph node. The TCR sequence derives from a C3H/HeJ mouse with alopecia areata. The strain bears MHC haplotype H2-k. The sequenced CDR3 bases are TGCACCTGCAGTGCACCGGGACAGGGAGAGGAT. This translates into CTCSAPGQGED. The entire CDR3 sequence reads CTCSAPGQGEDEQYF.